The entry that follows covers one T cell receptor (beta chain) sequence. The sample belongs to a study of technical replicates of blood from a handful of donors. Only in-frame clones appear in the TCRdb table, and some are missing; sequencing was by immunoSEQ multiplex PCR. The table shows 55,000 to 65,000 clones, with 90% to 95% occurring only once. The sample taken for sequencing was PBMCs. The receptor was derived from a human donor in good health. Some clones in this sample may be carry-over from other donors' samples.

In DNA, the CDR3 is TGTGCCAGTATAGATTACAGGGGAGACTATGGCTACACCTTC. Its protein is CASIDYRGDYGYTF. This sequence joins TRBV19 and TRBJ1-2, with 7 bases fitting TRBD1. The CDR3 consists of 14 residues. Germline CDR1 and CDR2: LNHDA and SQIVND (reference sequence). V was clipped by 7 bases and J by 3 bases; unmatched bases: 8. The whole variable domain, filled in from reference TRBV19 and TRBJ1-2, reads DGGITQSPKYLFRKEGQNVTLSCEQNLNHDAMYWYRQDPGQGLRLIYYSQIVNDFQKGDIAEGYSVSREKKESFPLTVTSAQKNPTAFYLCASIDYRGDYGYTFGSGTRLTVV.